One and the same sample provided the 14 T cell receptor beta chains below, sequenced in a study of memory B cells and T cells in multiple sclerosis. CFSE-dim autoproliferating and CFSE-high non-proliferating T cells from unstimulated culture were sequenced separately. About 50 million CFSE-labeled PBMCs were cultured around seven days unstimulated, then replicate wells were pooled. These receptors have no known antigen. Sequenced by immunoSEQ multiplex PCR; TCRdb stores in-frame clones only, minus some. The sample carries 46,000 or so clones, over 75% recorded once. The sequencing sample was made of PBMCs from blood kept in culture. These receptors originate from a human donor with multiple sclerosis.

The chain is built from TRBV19 and TRBJ1-4, with no clear D. The germline gives CDR1 LNHDA, CDR2 SQIVND (reference sequence). This CDR3 has 15 amino acids. Trimming took off 1 base at V and 12 bases at J, with 18 bases between the two ends. CDR3: CASSIVSTYAGELFF. The DNA for the CDR3 is TGTGCCAGTAGTATAGTATCGACGTACGCCGGTGAACTGTTTTTT.

This chain connects TRBV5-4 to TRBJ1-5; TRBD1 agrees at 7 bases. The germline gives CDR1 SGHNT, CDR2 YYREEE (reference sequence). Trimming removed 5 bases from V and 11 bases from J; junction bases left unmatched: 10. CDR3 size: 13 residues. This CDR3 is CASRPVTGVAQHF. The CDR3, as DNA: TGTGCCAGCAGACCCGTCACAGGGGTGGCCCAGCATTTT. The entire variable domain, with the rest obtained from reference TRBV5-4 and TRBJ1-5, is as follows: ETGVTQSPTHLIKTRGQQVTLRCSSQSGHNTVSWYQQALGQGPQFIFQYYREEENGRGNFPPRFSGLQFPNYSSELNVNALELDDSALYLCASRPVTGVAQHFGDGTRLSIL.

The V and J genes are TRBV29-1 and TRBJ2-7, with unresolved D. CDR1 and CDR2 from the germline V gene are SQVTM and ANQGSEA. The V and J ends lost 2 bases and 3 bases respectively, with 11 bases between them. The CDR3 is made up of 13 amino acids. The DNA for the CDR3 is TGCAGCGTTGAATCCGAGAAAAACTACGAGCAGTACTTC. Translating it yields CSVESEKNYEQYF.

The chain uses TRBV20-1 and TRBJ1-1, with unresolved D. The V gene's germline CDR1 is DFQATT and CDR2 SNEGSKA (reference sequence). The CDR3 extends over 10 amino acids. The V end was cut by 3 bases, the J end by 3 bases, with 2 bases between. The CDR3 loop reads CSASYTEAFF. The CDR3 nucleotides read TGCAGTGCTAGTTACACTGAAGCTTTCTTT.

The genes are TRBV5-5 and TRBJ1-1, with unresolved D. The CDR3 runs to 12 residues. Germline V gene lookup returns CDR1 SGHKS and CDR2 YYEKEE (reference sequence). V shed 2 bases and J shed 7 bases, with 9 bases lying between them. The CDR3 sequence is CASSFEYREAFF. As DNA, the CDR3 is TGTGCCAGCAGCTTTGAGTACCGTGAAGCTTTCTTT.

This rearrangement joins TRBV7-6 to TRBJ2-1, with D perhaps TRBD1 (6 bases). Germline-derived CDR1 and CDR2 are SGHVS and FNYEAQ. V lost 3 bases and J 0 bases, leaving 12 bases between the germline ends. CDR3 length: 16 residues. CDR3 sequence (DNA): TGTGCCAGCAGCTTGTCGGACAGCGCCTCCTACAATGAGCAGTTCTTC. It specifies CASSLSDSASYNEQFF. Using reference TRBV7-6 and TRBJ2-1 for the parts outside the CDR3, the full variable domain is GAGVSQSPRYKVTKRGQDVALRCDPISGHVSLYWYRQALGQGPEFLTYFNYEAQQDKSGLPNDRFSAERPEGSISTLTIQRTEQRDSAMYRCASSLSDSASYNEQFFGPGTRLTVL.

The CDR3 region is CASSEFNSGANVLTF. The CDR3 nucleotides are TGTGCCAGCAGTGAATTTAACTCTGGGGCCAACGTCCTGACTTTC. This rearrangement joins TRBV25-1 to TRBJ2-6; D remains ambiguous. In germline, CDR1 is MGHDK, CDR2 SYGVNS. Trimming shortened V by 1 base and J by 0 bases, and 4 bases separated the two germline ends. The CDR3 runs to 15 residues. The variable domain in full, completed from reference TRBV25-1 and TRBJ2-6, reads EADIYQTPRYLVIGTGKKITLECSQTMGHDKMYWYQQDPGMELHLIHYSYGVNSTEKGDLSSESTVSRIRTEHFPLTLESARPSHTSQYLCASSEFNSGANVLTFGAGSRLTVL.

This chain connects TRBV5-1 to TRBJ1-2; no clear D. V lost 4 bases and J 4 bases, leaving 20 bases between the germline ends. CDR1 and CDR2 (germline): SGHRS, YFSETQ. There are 16 residues in the CDR3. In nucleotides, the CDR3 is TGCGCCAGCAGCCCGCATCCGGACGGGGTGCGCTATGGCTACACCTTC. Its protein product is CASSPHPDGVRYGYTF.

This clone came up a few times. The gene calls are TRBV14 and TRBJ1-2; D may be TRBD1 (5 bases). The CDR3 consists of 13 residues. Between the trimmed V and J ends, which lost 4 bases and 4 bases, there was a span of 10 bases. Germline V lookup: CDR1 SGHDN, CDR2 FVKESK. The CDR3 DNA is TGTGCCAGCAGCCTCAGGGACGGCTATGGCTACACCTTC. It translates to CASSLRDGYGYTF.

This chain joins TRBV30 and TRBJ1-5; D not certain. CDR1 is GTSNPN, CDR2 SVGIG, per germline (reference sequence). The CDR3 sequence is 13 residues long. The V end was cut by 5 bases, the J end by 1 base, with 9 bases between. CDR3 protein: CAWGKDSNQPQHF. DNA of the CDR3: TGTGCCTGGGGAAAAGACAGCAATCAGCCCCAGCATTTT. The complete variable domain, with remaining parts taken from reference TRBV30 and TRBJ1-5, reads SQTIHQWPATLVQPVGSPLSLECTVEGTSNPNLYWYRQAAGRGLQLLFYSVGIGQISSEVPQNLSASRPQDRQFILSSKKLLLSDSGFYLCAWGKDSNQPQHFGDGTRLSIL.

CDR3 DNA: TGCAGGGGACCAAACTATGGCTACACCTTC. It yields the protein CRGPNYGYTF. The chain carries TRBV20-1 and TRBJ1-2, with D possibly being TRBD1 (5 bases). The CDR3 extends over 10 amino acids. CDR1 is DFQATT, CDR2 SNEGSKA, per germline (reference sequence).

The rearrangement joins TRBV19 to TRBJ1-1; D unresolved. This CDR3 contains 12 residues. V was cut by 5 bases and J by 1 base, with 5 bases left in between. Germline CDR1 and CDR2: LNHDA and SQIVND (reference sequence). The DNA of the CDR3 is TGTGCCAGTAGTTTGAGGAACACTGAAGCTTTCTTT. Translating gives CASSLRNTEAFF.

This clone was seen just once. The J gene is TRBJ1-2, the V gene TRBV4-3; D perhaps matches TRBD1 (6 bases). The CDR3 runs to 15 residues. Per germline, CDR1 LGHNA and CDR2 YSLEER. V lost 4 bases to trimming and J lost 2 bases, with 14 bases between them. The CDR3, as DNA: TGCGCCAGCAGCCCCAATAGGGGGGGGAACTATGGCTACACCTTC. Residues: CASSPNRGGNYGYTF.

The CDR3 DNA sequence: TGCGCCAGCAGCTTGATGGGGTATGAGCAGTTCTTC. Its translation is CASSLMGYEQFF. This rearrangement joins TRBV5-1 to TRBJ2-1; D remains ambiguous. Germline V gives CDR1 SGHRS, CDR2 YFSETQ. V was cut by 1 base and J by 8 bases, with 7 bases left in between. The CDR3 covers 12 residues.